This T cell receptor (beta chain) was obtained from a study of regulatory T cells in long-lasting Graves disease. Germline CDR1 SGHVS, CDR2 FNYEAQ. The V and J ends lost 5 bases and 8 bases respectively, with 12 bases between them. There are 13 residues in the CDR3. Time point given: newly diagnosed GD, antithyroid drugs for less than 3 months. With RNA extracted from PBMCs as input, the TCR library was made. Arm-PCR of CDR3 regions and iRepertoire HTBI primers were the basis on which TCR beta libraries were built. TCRdb called the multiplex PCR reads again in MiXCR, with one record for every CDR3 protein. The data hold roughly 610,000 distinct CDR3 sequences, with 16% observed a single time. The data were also submitted as part of a second study, on T cells in Graves' hyperthyroidism and ophthalmopathy.

The origin of this receptor is a woman in her 30s with Graves disease. This chain connects TRBV7-6 to TRBJ1-4; the D is unclear. This sample comprised peripheral blood mononuclear cells (PBMCs), obtained at new diagnosis, from a patient treated with antithyroid drugs. CDR3 in DNA: TGTGCCAGCAGCCGAACCCCGAGCGAAAAACTGTTTTTT. Residues: CASSRTPSEKLFF.